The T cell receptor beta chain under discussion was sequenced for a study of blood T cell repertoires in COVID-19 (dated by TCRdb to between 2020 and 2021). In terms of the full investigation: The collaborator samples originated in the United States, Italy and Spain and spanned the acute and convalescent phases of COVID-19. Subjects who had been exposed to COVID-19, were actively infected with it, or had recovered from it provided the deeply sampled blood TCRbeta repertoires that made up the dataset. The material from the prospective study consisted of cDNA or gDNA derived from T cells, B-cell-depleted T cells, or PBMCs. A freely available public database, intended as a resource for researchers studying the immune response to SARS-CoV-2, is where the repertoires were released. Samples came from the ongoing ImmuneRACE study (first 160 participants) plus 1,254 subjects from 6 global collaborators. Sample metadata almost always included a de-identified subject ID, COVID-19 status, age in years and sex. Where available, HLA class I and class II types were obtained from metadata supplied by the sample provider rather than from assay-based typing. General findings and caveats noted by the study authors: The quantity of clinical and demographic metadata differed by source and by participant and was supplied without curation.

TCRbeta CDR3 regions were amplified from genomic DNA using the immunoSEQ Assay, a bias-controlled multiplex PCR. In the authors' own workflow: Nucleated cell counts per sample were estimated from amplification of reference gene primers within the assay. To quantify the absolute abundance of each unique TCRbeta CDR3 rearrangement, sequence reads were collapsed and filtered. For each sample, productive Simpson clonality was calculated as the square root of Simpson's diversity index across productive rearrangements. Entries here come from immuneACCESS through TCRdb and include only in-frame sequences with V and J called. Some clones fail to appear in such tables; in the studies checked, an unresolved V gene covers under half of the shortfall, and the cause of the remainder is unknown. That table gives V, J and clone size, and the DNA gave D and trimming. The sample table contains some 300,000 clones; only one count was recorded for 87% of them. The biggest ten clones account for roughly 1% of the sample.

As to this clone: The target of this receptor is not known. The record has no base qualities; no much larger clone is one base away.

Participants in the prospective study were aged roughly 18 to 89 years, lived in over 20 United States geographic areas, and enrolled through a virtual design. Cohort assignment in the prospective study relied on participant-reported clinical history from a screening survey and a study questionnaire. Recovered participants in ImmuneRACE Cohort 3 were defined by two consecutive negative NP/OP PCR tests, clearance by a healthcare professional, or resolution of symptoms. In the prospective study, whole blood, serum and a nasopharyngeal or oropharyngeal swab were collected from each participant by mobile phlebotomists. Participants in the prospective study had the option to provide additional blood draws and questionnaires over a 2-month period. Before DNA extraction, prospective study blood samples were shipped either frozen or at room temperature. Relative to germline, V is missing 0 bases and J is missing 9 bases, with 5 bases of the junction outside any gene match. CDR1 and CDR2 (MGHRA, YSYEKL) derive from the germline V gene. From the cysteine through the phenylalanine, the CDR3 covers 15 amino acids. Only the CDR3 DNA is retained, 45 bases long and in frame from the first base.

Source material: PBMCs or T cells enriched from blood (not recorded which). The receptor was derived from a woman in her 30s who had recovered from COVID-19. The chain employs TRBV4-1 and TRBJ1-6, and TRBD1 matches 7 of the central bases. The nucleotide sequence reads TGCGCCAGCAGCCAAGAGGGGACAGCCGTTTCACCCCTCCACTTT. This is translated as CASSQEGTAVSPLHF.